This note documents a single T cell receptor (beta chain) sequence. The germline CDR1 and CDR2 sequences are GTSNPN and SVGIG (reference sequence). The CDR3 has 16 residues. Trimming took off 0 bases at V and 3 bases at J, with 15 bases between the two ends. The assay used was immunoSEQ (version v3.0), run at survey level. TCRdb keeps only in-frame clones here, not all; method: immunoSEQ multiplex PCR. The sample comprises fewer than 20,000 clones, about four fifths of which are singletons, and less than 9.5% rests with the top ten. The data derive from a study of long-term antiretroviral therapy in people with HIV.

The clonotype originates from a man aged 30 to 39 with HIV. The J gene is TRBJ1-3, the V gene TRBV30; D call uncertain. The sample in question was unsorted PBMCs, obtained at the start of antiretroviral therapy. DNA of the CDR3: TGTGCCTGGAGTGTACCAGGCAGCCTCTTTGGAAACACCATATATTTT. Protein product: CAWSVPGSLFGNTIYF.